These 15 T cell receptor beta chains share one sample of origin, sequenced in a study of PD-1 blockade in mismatch repair-deficient tumors. Sequencing was performed with immunoSEQ multiplex PCR; in TCRdb, only in-frame clones are kept and a portion is missing. The table has more than 30,000 clones, 80% to 90% seen once. Sample: peripheral blood, taken 76 weeks after starting pembrolizumab. These receptor sequences come from an adult with mismatch repair-deficient cancer.

This chain links TRBV5-1 with TRBJ2-7; 9 positions agree with TRBD1. Per germline, CDR1 SGHRS and CDR2 YFSETQ. The J segment lost 3 bases and the V segment lost 6 bases, leaving 10 bases of the junction unmatched. CDR3 size: 15 residues. The CDR3 bases are TGCGCCAGCACCACAACAGGGGGCAATTTCTACGAGCAGTACTTC. Protein product: CASTTTGGNFYEQYF.

The chain joins TRBV5-1 to TRBJ2-1; 9 bases are shared with TRBD2. The CDR3 loop spans 14 amino acids. The ends lost 5 bases at V and 7 bases at J; junction bases unmatched: 7. The germline CDR1 and CDR2 sequences are SGHRS and YFSETQ. CDR3: CASRVSGRVNEQFF. DNA for the CDR3: TGCGCCAGCAGAGTTAGCGGGAGAGTAAATGAGCAGTTCTTC.

This chain links TRBV6-6 with TRBJ2-2, with D possibly being TRBD1 or TRBD2 (6 bases each). This CDR3 has 16 residues. Germline V gene data show CDR1 as MNHNY and CDR2 as SVGAGI (reference sequence). V shed 5 bases and J shed 0 bases, with 13 bases lying between them. The CDR3 loop is CASSPTGRTNTGELFF. DNA for the CDR3: TGTGCCAGCAGTCCTACAGGGAGGACGAACACCGGGGAGCTGTTTTTT.

CDR3 residues: CASSRQGRGAFF. The DNA for the CDR3 is TGTGCCAGCAGCCGACAGGGGAGGGGAGCTTTCTTT. The gene calls are TRBV6-5 and TRBJ1-1, with 8 positions matching TRBD1. CDR1 is MNHEY, CDR2 SVGAGI, per germline. Trimming cost V 6 bases and J 10 bases; bases outside gene matches: 7. The length of the CDR3 is 12 residues.

This clone appeared a single time. Other nucleotide sequences in the sample specify the same CDR3. The V and J genes are TRBV6-6 and TRBJ2-7, with D unresolved. V was shortened by 6 bases and J by 3 bases, with 9 bases between the two germline ends. The CDR3 contains 12 residues. Germline V gene lookup returns CDR1 MNHNY and CDR2 SVGAGI (reference sequence). The CDR3 nucleotides are TGTGCCAGCAGCCCGGGCGACTACGAGCAGTACTTC. As protein: CASSPGDYEQYF.

The rearrangement joins TRBV30 to TRBJ2-2; 7 bases are shared with TRBD2. The J segment lost 5 bases and the V segment lost 3 bases, leaving 6 bases of the junction unmatched. Germline CDR1 is GTSNPN and CDR2 is SVGIG (reference sequence). The CDR3 covers 14 residues. The CDR3 loop is CAWRRGRATGELFF. The CDR3 DNA follows: TGTGCCTGGAGACGGGGGAGGGCGACCGGGGAGCTGTTTTTT.

The chain uses TRBV7-2 and TRBJ2-1; the match to TRBD2 covers 9 bases. Looked up from germline, CDR1 is SGHTA and CDR2 is FQGNSA. V lost 5 bases and J lost 3; bases outside the gene matches: 14. The CDR3 contains 18 residues. CDR3: CASSPGTSTTLIYNEQFF. CDR3 nucleotide sequence: TGTGCCAGCAGCCCCGGGACTAGCACAACGTTGATCTACAATGAGCAGTTCTTC.

The J gene is TRBJ2-7, the V gene TRBV7-3; D is possibly TRBD1 (6 bases). Germline values: CDR1 SGHTA, CDR2 FQGTGA. V lost 5 bases and J 2 bases, leaving 16 bases between the germline ends. This CDR3 is built from 15 residues. In DNA form, the CDR3 reads TGTGCCAGCAGCCTGGCGGACAGCCCTACCTACGAGCAGTACTTC. Translation: CASSLADSPTYEQYF.

The chain is built from TRBV18 and TRBJ2-3; D tentatively fits TRBD1 or TRBD2 (5 bases each). Deletions cut 2 bases from V and 6 bases from J, with 15 bases between. Per the germline V gene, CDR1 is KGHSH and CDR2 is LQKENI. This CDR3 has 15 residues. The DNA of the CDR3 is TGTGCCAGCTCACCAGAGGTGGGGACGAGGGATACGCAGTATTTT. Translating it yields CASSPEVGTRDTQYF.

This sequence joins TRBV19 and TRBJ1-2; D is ambiguous. The germline V gene encodes CDR1 LNHDA and CDR2 SQIVND (reference sequence). The CDR3 consists of 15 residues. Deletions cut 3 bases from V and 8 bases from J, with 19 bases between. DNA of the CDR3: TGTGCCAGTAGTATTCCATCCCCGGGGTGGTACGGCTACACCTTC. Amino acid sequence: CASSIPSPGWYGYTF.

The rearrangement joins TRBV10-2 to TRBJ2-3; TRBD2 matches at 10 bases. Germline values: CDR1 WSHSY, CDR2 SAAADI. Trimming took 2 bases from V and 2 from J; bases not matched to a gene: 7. The CDR3 spans 17 residues. The CDR3 sequence: CASSEITGTSATDTQYF. For the CDR3, the DNA is TGCGCCAGCAGTGAGATAACCGGGACTAGCGCCACAGATACGCAGTATTTT.

This clone came up a few times. This chain joins TRBV10-3 and TRBJ2-1, with a possible D match to TRBD2 (6 bases). The CDR3 is 18 amino acids. V shed 0 bases and J shed 0 bases, with 15 bases lying between them. Germline V gives CDR1 ENHRY, CDR2 SYGVKD. Here the CDR3 reads CAISESGTFLISYNEQFF. The CDR3 DNA is TGTGCCATCAGTGAGTCAGGGACTTTCCTAATCTCCTACAATGAGCAGTTCTTC.

This clone was seen a single time. The chain has TRBV7-9 and TRBJ1-1; no clear D. The germline V gene encodes CDR1 SEHNR and CDR2 FQNEAQ (reference sequence). This CDR3 is 13 amino acids long. V gave up 8 bases and J gave up 0 bases, with 10 bases separating them. The DNA of the CDR3 is TGTGCCAGCGGCCCAGGAATGAACACTGAAGCTTTCTTT. This translates into CASGPGMNTEAFF. Combining the CDR3 with reference TRBV7-9 and TRBJ1-1 gives the whole variable domain DTGVSQNPRHKITKRGQNVTFRCDPISEHNRLYWYRQTLGQGPEFLTYFQNEAQLEKSRLLSDRFSAERPKGSFSTLEIQRTEQGDSAMYLCASGPGMNTEAFFGQGTRLTVV.

The CDR3 DNA follows: TGCGCCAGCAGCTTGAAGGGAGAACTCAATGAGCAGTTCTTC. Encoded protein: CASSLKGELNEQFF. The chain links TRBV5-1 to TRBJ2-1; TRBD2 is a possible D gene (5 bases). Trimming stripped 1 base from V and 6 bases from J, with 11 bases between. The germline V gene encodes CDR1 SGHRS and CDR2 YFSETQ. This CDR3 is 14 amino acids long.

The chain employs TRBV6-6 and TRBJ1-5; D possibly corresponds to TRBD1 (5 bases). Germline V gene data show CDR1 as MNHNY and CDR2 as SVGAGI (reference sequence). The CDR3 has 15 amino acids. With 0 bases removed from V and 6 bases from J, the gap between germline ends came to 12 bases. CDR3 in amino acids: CASSYSGPGGQPQHF. DNA for the CDR3: TGTGCCAGCAGTTACTCCGGACCGGGGGGTCAGCCCCAGCATTTT.